The 25 T cell receptor beta chains below were found in one sample sequenced in a study of T cell responses to AZD1222 COVID-19 vaccine. The data were produced by immunoSEQ multiplex PCR, yet TCRdb's version contains in-frame clones alone and is incomplete. The sample contains tens of thousands of clones, approximately 89% of which appear only once. The sample in question was peripheral blood, obtained 28 days after the second AZD1222 dose. These receptors were collected from an adult who received the AZD1222 COVID-19 vaccine.

The V gene is TRBV11-2, the J gene TRBJ1-3; D is ambiguous. V was cut by 5 bases and J by 1 base, with 15 bases left in between. CDR3 length: 16 residues. Germline CDR1 SGHAT, CDR2 FQNNGV. The CDR3 DNA reads TGTGCCAGCAGCCATCTGACGGGGAGGTCTGGAAACACCATATATTTT. It yields the protein CASSHLTGRSGNTIYF.

The V call is TRBV18, the J call TRBJ2-7, with 9 bases identical to TRBD1. The germline CDR1 and CDR2 sequences are KGHSH and LQKENI. There are 17 residues in the CDR3. V trimming: 3 bases; J trimming: 2 bases; junction bases outside the gene matches: 11. CDR3 sequence (DNA): TGTGCCAGCTCACCCTCCATCGGGACAGGGTACACCTACGAGCAGTACTTC. Its protein is CASSPSIGTGYTYEQYF.

The CDR3 nucleotides read TGCGCCAGCAGCTCCGGGACAGGGAATAGCAATCAGCCCCAGCATTTT. Protein: CASSSGTGNSNQPQHF. The rearrangement joins TRBV5-1 to TRBJ1-5; 9 bases are shared with TRBD1. The CDR3 sequence is 16 residues long. The junction had 4 bases not matched to a gene; V was cut back by 3 bases and J by 0 bases. Germline values: CDR1 SGHRS, CDR2 YFSETQ.

The genes are TRBV19 and TRBJ1-1; D call uncertain. V dropped 3 bases and J dropped 7 bases, with 15 bases sitting between them. The CDR3 sequence is 14 residues long. CDR1 is LNHDA, CDR2 SQIVND, per germline (reference sequence). The CDR3 sequence is CASSIGGYMGEAFF. CDR3 DNA: TGTGCCAGTAGTATCGGAGGGTACATGGGTGAAGCTTTCTTT. The variable domain in full, completed from reference TRBV19 and TRBJ1-1, reads DGGITQSPKYLFRKEGQNVTLSCEQNLNHDAMYWYRQDPGQGLRLIYYSQIVNDFQKGDIAEGYSVSREKKESFPLTVTSAQKNPTAFYLCASSIGGYMGEAFFGQGTRLTVV.

V and J are TRBV7-3 and TRBJ2-3; D call uncertain. Per the germline V gene, CDR1 is SGHTA and CDR2 is FQGTGA. Trimming left V 0 bases short and J 1 base short, with 11 bases between. The CDR3 totals 16 residues. The CDR3 DNA follows: TGTGCCAGCAGCTTAACTCCGGACGTCCGCACAGATACGCAGTATTTT. This translates into CASSLTPDVRTDTQYF. Together with reference TRBV7-3 and TRBJ2-3, the CDR3 gives the full variable domain: GAGVSQTPSNKVTEKGKYVELRCDPISGHTALYWYRQSLGQGPEFLIYFQGTGAADDSGLPNDRFFAVRPEGSVSTLKIQRTERGDSAVYLCASSLTPDVRTDTQYFGPGTRLTVL.

The chain has TRBV19 and TRBJ2-5; 8 nucleotides agree with TRBD1. This CDR3 spans 16 amino acids. V shed 6 bases and J 2 bases; nucleotides not matched to a gene: 11. Looked up from germline, CDR1 is LNHDA and CDR2 is SQIVND (reference sequence). The CDR3 loop is CASSKPGQVLQETQYF. CDR3 DNA: TGTGCCAGTAGCAAACCGGGACAGGTGCTACAAGAGACCCAGTACTTC.

This chain connects TRBV5-1 to TRBJ2-7, with D hard to call. Trimming pared 2 bases from V and 3 bases from J, leaving 3 bases between. The CDR3 is made up of 11 amino acids. The germline V gene has CDR1 SGHRS and CDR2 YFSETQ. DNA for the CDR3: TGCGCCAGCAGCTTTGACTACGAGCAGTACTTC. Amino acid sequence: CASSFDYEQYF. The variable domain in full, with the rest retrieved from reference TRBV5-1 and TRBJ2-7, is KAGVTQTPRYLIKTRGQQVTLSCSPISGHRSVSWYQQTPGQGLQFLFEYFSETQRNKGNFPGRFSGRQFSNSRSEMNVSTLELGDSALYLCASSFDYEQYFGPGTRLTVT.

The genes are TRBV4-1 and TRBJ2-3, with 13 positions matching TRBD2. The CDR3 runs 17 residues. The germline CDR1 and CDR2 sequences are MGHRA and YSYEKL. The V and J ends lost 1 base and 2 bases, in that order; junction bases with no gene match: 3. The CDR3 protein is CASSQGGLAGNTDTQYF. The CDR3 DNA reads TGCGCCAGCAGCCAAGGGGGACTAGCGGGAAACACAGATACGCAGTATTTT.

The J gene is TRBJ1-5, the V gene TRBV18; 9 nucleotides line up with TRBD1. Germline loops: CDR1 KGHSH, CDR2 LQKENI. The CDR3 is made up of 16 amino acids. V was pared by 6 bases and J by 5 bases, with 11 bases of the junction left unmatched. The DNA for the CDR3 is TGTGCCAGCTCTCAAACAGGGGGCAGTCATTATCAGCCCCAGCATTTT. Translation gives CASSQTGGSHYQPQHF.

This clone appeared once. This sequence joins TRBV5-1 and TRBJ2-1; D gene uncertain. V gave up 0 bases and J gave up 0 bases, with 10 bases separating them. The germline V gene encodes CDR1 SGHRS and CDR2 YFSETQ. This CDR3 comprises 16 residues. The CDR3, as DNA: TGCGCCAGCAGCTTGGAAAGGTACCCCTCCTACAATGAGCAGTTCTTC. This encodes CASSLERYPSYNEQFF.

V gene TRBV6-5 combines with J gene TRBJ2-4; 9 bases align to TRBD1. The CDR3 runs 16 residues. CDR1 and CDR2 (germline): MNHEY, SVGAGI. Germline trimming cut 2 bases from V and 11 bases from J; bases unmatched to any gene: 13. CDR3 sequence reads: CASSYAPMGQGEVQYF. The CDR3 DNA sequence: TGTGCCAGCAGTTACGCGCCTATGGGACAGGGAGAGGTTCAGTACTTC.

The chain uses TRBV7-8 and TRBJ2-2; D is possibly TRBD2 (6 bases). The CDR3 sequence is 13 residues long. The V gene's germline CDR1 is SGHVS and CDR2 FQNEAQ. Trimming pared 3 bases from V and 4 bases from J, leaving 6 bases between. The CDR3 DNA reads as TGTGCCAGCAGCTTGACTAGCACCGGGGAGCTGTTTTTT. Its protein product is CASSLTSTGELFF.

The chain uses TRBV18 and TRBJ1-2; the match to TRBD1 covers 7 bases. The V gene end was trimmed by 3 bases and the J gene end by 1 base; junction bases not matched to a gene: 2. CDR1 and CDR2 from the germline V gene are KGHSH and LQKENI. The CDR3 is 14 amino acids. This CDR3 reads CASSPGQLNYGYTF. The CDR3 coding sequence is TGTGCCAGCTCACCGGGACAGCTTAACTATGGCTACACCTTC.

The rearrangement uses TRBV6-4 and TRBJ2-3; 14 bases match TRBD2. The ends lost 4 bases at V and 4 bases at J; junction bases unmatched: 1. This CDR3 spans 15 amino acids. The germline gives CDR1 MRHNA, CDR2 SNTAGT. The CDR3 region is CASSGLAGGPDTQYF. The CDR3 DNA reads TGTGCCAGCAGTGGACTAGCGGGAGGGCCAGATACGCAGTATTTT.

The gene calls are TRBV7-9 and TRBJ2-7, with 9 bases aligning to TRBD2. V lost 5 bases and J lost 4; bases outside the gene matches: 9. The length of the CDR3 is 15 residues. Germline CDR1 reads SEHNR; CDR2 reads FQNEAQ (reference sequence). The CDR3 coding sequence is TGTGCCAGCAGCCCAAAGACTAGCGGACTATACGAGCAGTACTTC. Translated: CASSPKTSGLYEQYF.

The J gene is TRBJ2-3, the V gene TRBV7-9; D is uncertain. Trimming removed 5 bases at V and 0 bases at J, with 6 bases between. Per the germline V gene, CDR1 is SEHNR and CDR2 is FQNEAQ (reference sequence). The CDR3 runs 13 residues. The CDR3 sequence: CASSPDSTDTQYF. The CDR3 region has the DNA TGTGCCAGCAGCCCGGACAGCACAGATACGCAGTATTTT.

The chain has TRBV9 and TRBJ1-1, with D tentatively TRBD1 (5 bases). Germline-derived CDR1 and CDR2 are SGDLS and YYNGEE. CDR3 length: 14 residues. V dropped 0 bases and J dropped 5 bases, with 11 bases sitting between them. The CDR3 DNA follows: TGTGCCAGCAGCGTAGGCGGGGGATGGACTGAAGCTTTCTTT. Its protein product is CASSVGGGWTEAFF.

The chain carries TRBV27 and TRBJ1-1; no clear D gene. CDR3 length: 13 amino acids. The germline V gene has CDR1 MNHEY and CDR2 SMNVEV (reference sequence). V was cut by 6 bases and J by 1 base, with 9 bases left in between. The CDR3, as DNA: TGTGCCAGCAGCAAAATAGGGAACACTGAAGCTTTCTTT. This encodes CASSKIGNTEAFF.

The chain links TRBV19 to TRBJ1-5; TRBD1 aligns across 9 bases. The CDR3 length is 16 residues. Germline trimming cut 5 bases from V and 2 bases from J; bases unmatched to any gene: 7. The germline V gene has CDR1 LNHDA and CDR2 SQIVND (reference sequence). CDR3 sequence (DNA): TGTGCCAGTAGTTCCGGACAGGGGATGGGCAATCAGCCCCAGCATTTT. It codes for CASSSGQGMGNQPQHF.

This sequence joins TRBV6-5 and TRBJ2-3; D call uncertain. Between the trimmed V and J ends, which lost 0 bases and 4 bases, there was a span of 5 bases. CDR1 is MNHEY and CDR2 is SVGAGI in the germline V gene. The CDR3 has 13 residues. The CDR3 nucleotides read TGTGCCAGCAGTTACTCCGCCGCAGATACGCAGTATTTT. Amino acid sequence: CASSYSAADTQYF.

The genes are TRBV2 and TRBJ2-2, with 10 bases fitting TRBD2. This CDR3 spans 14 amino acids. V lost 11 bases to trimming and J lost 0 bases; unmatched junction nucleotides: 3. Germline V gene sequence: CDR1 SNHLY, CDR2 FYNNEI. The CDR3: CAAGLAANTGELFF. In nucleotides, the CDR3 is TGTGCCGCCGGACTAGCGGCGAACACCGGGGAGCTGTTTTTT. The full variable domain, with the rest looked up from reference TRBV2 and TRBJ2-2, is EPEVTQTPSHQVTQMGQEVILRCVPISNHLYFYWYRQILGQKVEFLVSFYNNEISEKSEIFDDQFSVERPDGSNFTLKIRSTKLEDSAMYFCAAGLAANTGELFFGEGSRLTVL.

V is TRBV7-2 and J is TRBJ2-5, with no clear D. Trimming took 5 bases from V and 2 from J, leaving 9 bases between them. Germline CDR1 is SGHTA and CDR2 is FQGNSA. The CDR3 has 13 residues. CDR3 sequence reads: CASSPSNQETQYF. The CDR3 coding sequence is TGTGCCAGCAGCCCCTCTAATCAAGAGACCCAGTACTTC.

The chain links TRBV29-1 to TRBJ2-7; D is unclear. V was pared by 8 bases and J by 6 bases, with 14 bases between. There are 11 residues in the CDR3. CDR1 and CDR2 (germline): SQVTM, ANQGSEA. CDR3 DNA: TGCAGCATTACCCAGGCGTCCGAGCAGTACTTC. It is translated as CSITQASEQYF.

This rearrangement joins TRBV28 to TRBJ2-2; tentative D call: TRBD1 (6 bases). The V end was cut by 11 bases, the J end by 0 bases, with 10 bases between. CDR1 and CDR2 (germline): MDHEN, SYDVKM. CDR3 length: 13 amino acids. This CDR3 is CASGETNTGELFF. The DNA of the CDR3 is TGTGCCTCAGGGGAAACGAACACCGGGGAGCTGTTTTTT.

The V gene is TRBV5-1, the J gene TRBJ2-5, with 8 bases matching TRBD2. In germline, CDR1 is SGHRS, CDR2 YFSETQ. With V trimmed by 1 base and J by 4 bases, 12 bases remained unmatched. The CDR3 consists of 17 residues. Written as DNA, the CDR3 is TGCGCCAGCAGCTTGTCGGTAGCGGGACCTCTGGGAGAGACCCAGTACTTC. It codes for CASSLSVAGPLGETQYF.